The 2 T cell receptor beta chains below come from one sample, sequenced in a study of blood T cell repertoires in COVID-19. TCRdb's table, derived via immunoSEQ multiplex PCR, lists solely in-frame clones and lacks some. The data hold fewer than 85,000 clones, with around nine tenths observed a single time. Sequencing was carried out using peripheral blood. These receptor sequences come from a human donor in a cohort sampled during active COVID-19.

CDR3 bases: TGTGCCAGCAGCTCGGGCGGACAGGGGCTAGGGGTGGGTACGTACTTC. Translation gives CASSSGGQGLGVGTYF. This chain joins TRBV7-6 and TRBJ2-7; 9 nucleotides match TRBD1. From germline, CDR1 is SGHVS and CDR2 FNYEAQ. The CDR3 consists of 16 residues. Trimming at V came to 4 bases and at J to 12 bases, leaving 19 bases not matched to a gene.

This rearrangement joins TRBV6-5 to TRBJ2-2, with D possibly matching TRBD1 (8 bases). V was shortened by 4 bases and J by 6 bases, with 15 bases between the two germline ends. CDR3 size: 15 residues. Germline CDR1 reads MNHEY; CDR2 reads SVGAGI. The CDR3 is CASSSGQGGAGELFF. In DNA, the CDR3 is TGTGCCAGCAGTTCTGGACAGGGAGGGGCCGGGGAGCTGTTTTTT.